The rows below give T cell receptor beta chains drawn from one sample of a study of Graves' ophthalmopathy and Graves' hyperthyroidism. TCRdb processed the multiplex PCR reads anew with MiXCR; each CDR3 protein has one entry. The table shows 500,000 to 700,000 distinct CDR3 sequences, with less than 45% occurring only once. Sequencing was carried out using peripheral blood or thyroid tissue (not recorded which). The receptors stem from an adult man with Graves' hyperthyroidism. Each CDR3 is given with its conserved first and last residue. D genes are given only for firm matches. Clone sizes are given selectively: once, few, many, or a class where the clone is expanded.

d_gene: -; v_gene: TRBV13; j_gene: TRBJ1-2; len: 16; abundance: many; CDR3aa: CASSLVGRYPHYGYTF; CDR3nt: TGTGCCAGCAGCTTAGTGGGCAGGTACCCGCACTATGGCTACACCTTC
d_gene: -; v_gene: TRBV9; j_gene: TRBJ2-2; len: 13; abundance: many; CDR3aa: CASSVAWGGELFF; CDR3nt: TGTGCCAGCAGCGTAGCTTGGGGCGGGGAGCTGTTTTTT
d_gene: TRBD1; v_gene: TRBV27; j_gene: TRBJ1-1; len: 18; abundance: -; CDR3aa: CASSLRPRNRGGGTEAFF; CDR3nt: TGTGCCAGCAGTTTACGCCCGCGTAACAGGGGGGGTGGCACTGAAGCTTTCTTT
d_gene: TRBD2; v_gene: TRBV2; j_gene: TRBJ2-7; len: 15; abundance: many; CDR3aa: CASKFQRGDLYEQYF; CDR3nt: TGTGCCAGCAAGTTCCAGCGGGGGGACCTATACGAGCAGTACTTC
d_gene: -; v_gene: TRBV6-5; j_gene: TRBJ2-5; len: 16; abundance: many; CDR3aa: CASSPSGRGRRETQYF; CDR3nt: TGTGCCAGCAGTCCCTCGGGACGCGGGCGCAGGGAGACCCAGTACTTC
d_gene: TRBD1; v_gene: TRBV6-5; j_gene: TRBJ1-5; len: 17; abundance: few; CDR3aa: CASSYSRQGAGNQPQHF; CDR3nt: TGTGCCAGCAGTTACTCAAGACAGGGGGCCGGCAATCAGCCCCAGCATTTT
d_gene: TRBD1; v_gene: TRBV13; j_gene: TRBJ1-4; len: 14; abundance: -; CDR3aa: CASSQGQSNEKLFF; CDR3nt: TGTGCCAGCAGCCAGGGACAGTCTAATGAAAAACTGTTTTTT
d_gene: TRBD2; v_gene: TRBV7-3; j_gene: TRBJ2-1; len: 13; abundance: -; CDR3aa: CASSFMGGNEQFF; CDR3nt: TGTGCCAGCAGCTTCATGGGGGGGAATGAGCAGTTCTTC
d_gene: TRBD1; v_gene: TRBV10-2; j_gene: TRBJ2-5; len: 15; abundance: -; CDR3aa: CASSRQGIPQETQYF; CDR3nt: TGTGCCAGCAGCCGACAGGGAATTCCTCAAGAGACCCAGTACTTC
d_gene: -; v_gene: TRBV7-2; j_gene: TRBJ2-1; len: 13; abundance: few; CDR3aa: CASSGLRGNEQFF; CDR3nt: TGTGCCAGCAGCGGACTAAGGGGTAATGAGCAGTTCTTC
d_gene: -; v_gene: TRBV19; j_gene: TRBJ2-2; len: 13; abundance: many; CDR3aa: CASSNKNTGELFF; CDR3nt: TGTGCCAGTAGCAATAAGAACACCGGGGAGCTGTTTTTT
d_gene: TRBD1; v_gene: TRBV28; j_gene: TRBJ1-1; len: 17; abundance: -; CDR3aa: CASRAGTGLMLNTEAFF; CDR3nt: TGTGCCAGCAGGGCCGGGACAGGGCTAATGTTGAACACTGAAGCTTTCTTT